The 20 T cell receptor beta chains reported below all come from one sample, sequenced in a study of blood T cell repertoires in COVID-19. Method: immunoSEQ multiplex PCR; TCRdb's copy keeps in-frame clones and lacks some. The data show 250,000 to 350,000 clones, approximately 84% seen once. Sequencing used peripheral blood. These receptors were taken from a human donor with COVID-19, enrolled during active disease. The donor label of this sample is uncertain.

The rearrangement uses TRBV24-1 and TRBJ2-1; 7 bases are shared with TRBD2. Germline V gene data show CDR1 as KGHDR and CDR2 as SFDVKD. V lost 9 bases, J lost 2 bases, and 6 bases stayed unmatched. This CDR3 is built from 14 residues. This CDR3 is CATRSGAPYNEQFF. Here the CDR3 DNA reads TGTGCCACCCGGAGCGGGGCCCCCTACAATGAGCAGTTCTTC.

This clone was detected once. The chain is built from TRBV19 and TRBJ1-5, with a weak D call TRBD1 (6 bases). Trimming removed 10 bases from V and 4 bases from J, with 14 bases in between. CDR3 length: 13 residues. CDR1 and CDR2 from the germline V gene are LNHDA and SQIVND (reference sequence). CDR3 in amino acids: CATQDRLNQPQHF. CDR3 sequence (DNA): TGTGCCACCCAGGACAGACTAAATCAGCCCCAGCATTTT.

This clone came up once. The V and J genes are TRBV5-4 and TRBJ2-7, with 7 bases that match TRBD2. CDR1 and CDR2 (germline): SGHNT, YYREEE (reference sequence). The CDR3 has 13 residues. Trimming cost V 3 bases and J 3 bases; bases outside gene matches: 3. CDR3 loop: CASSWEGYYEQYF. CDR3 bases: TGTGCCAGCAGCTGGGAGGGGTACTACGAGCAGTACTTC.

The chain employs TRBV7-3 and TRBJ2-7; D possibly corresponds to TRBD2 (5 bases). V was pared by 3 bases and J by 6 bases, with 12 bases between. Germline V lookup: CDR1 SGHTA, CDR2 FQGTGA. The CDR3 sequence is 13 residues long. The CDR3 sequence is CASSFGLAGEQYF. As DNA, the CDR3 is TGTGCCAGCAGCTTTGGACTGGCGGGCGAGCAGTACTTC.

The chain uses TRBV6-4 and TRBJ1-1; D is undetermined. Trimming removed 6 bases from V and 1 base from J, with 9 bases in between. CDR1 and CDR2 from the germline V gene are MRHNA and SNTAGT. This CDR3 has 13 amino acids. CDR3 bases: TGTGCCAGCAGACTGCGAGCGAACACTGAAGCTTTCTTT. It encodes CASRLRANTEAFF.

This chain uses TRBV5-1 with TRBJ2-2; 7 bases align to TRBD1. The germline V gene encodes CDR1 SGHRS and CDR2 YFSETQ. The length of the CDR3 is 15 residues. The ends lost 3 bases at V and 1 base at J; junction bases unmatched: 3. The CDR3 here is CASSSGQQNTGELFF. CDR3 nucleotides: TGCGCCAGCAGCTCGGGACAGCAGAACACCGGGGAGCTGTTTTTT.

The chain carries TRBV6-5 and TRBJ2-3; D unresolved. Deletions cut 11 bases from V and 1 base from J, with 13 bases between. Germline loops: CDR1 MNHEY, CDR2 SVGAGI. This CDR3 region has 13 residues. CDR3 DNA: TGTGCCTCCGAGGTCTATGGCACAGATACGCAGTATTTT. This translates into CASEVYGTDTQYF.

This chain joins TRBV9 and TRBJ1-6; 7 nucleotides match TRBD1. The CDR3 is 14 residues long. CDR1 is SGDLS and CDR2 is YYNGEE in the germline V gene. V shed 9 bases, J shed 6 bases, and the junction held 9 bases outside the gene matches. CDR3 coding DNA: TGTGCCACAACCTCCGGGACAGCTAATTCACCCCTCCACTTT. Encoded protein: CATTSGTANSPLHF.

This chain joins TRBV13 and TRBJ1-5; 8 bases are a match to TRBD1. Germline V gene data show CDR1 as PRHDT and CDR2 as FYEKMQ (reference sequence). V was pared by 5 bases and J by 11 bases, with 8 bases of the junction left unmatched. There are 13 residues in the CDR3. CDR3 region: CASSNQGAGAQHF. CDR3 sequence (DNA): TGTGCCAGCAGCAATCAGGGGGCCGGGGCCCAGCATTTT.

The CDR3: CASSPSGQSIYEQYF. The CDR3 coding sequence is TGTGCCAGCAGTCCATCGGGACAGAGCATCTACGAGCAGTACTTC. The chain uses TRBV7-3 and TRBJ2-7; 7 bases agree with TRBD1. Germline CDR1 SGHTA, CDR2 FQGTGA. V dropped 6 bases and J dropped 3; count of bases not matched to a gene: 11. The CDR3 has 15 amino acids.

The rearrangement uses TRBV7-9 and TRBJ2-1, with 9 bases lining up with TRBD2. V gave up 5 bases and J gave up 8 bases; unmatched junction bases: 10. CDR1 SEHNR and CDR2 FQNEAQ come from the germline V gene (reference sequence). The CDR3 is 15 residues long. DNA for the CDR3: TGTGCCAGCAGCAGAGCGGCGGGAGGGCGGGATGAGCAGTTCTTC. It is translated as CASSRAAGGRDEQFF.

The chain recombines TRBV19 with TRBJ2-3; D is perhaps TRBD1 (6 bases). Germline V gene lookup returns CDR1 LNHDA and CDR2 SQIVND (reference sequence). The V end lost 3 bases, the J end lost 0 bases, and 13 bases lay between the germline ends. This CDR3 contains 16 residues. The CDR3 DNA reads TGTGCCAGTAGTATCTCCGGGACAAAAAGCACAGATACGCAGTATTTT. Translated: CASSISGTKSTDTQYF.

The CDR3 protein is CASSGVDEKLFF. CDR3 DNA sequence: TGTGCCAGCTCAGGAGTGGATGAAAAACTGTTTTTT. The chain joins TRBV18 to TRBJ1-4; no firm D call. V shed 5 bases and J shed 6 bases, with 7 bases lying between them. The CDR3 loop spans 12 amino acids. The V gene's germline CDR1 is KGHSH and CDR2 LQKENI.

The chain employs TRBV3-1 (or the pseudogene TRBV3-2) and TRBJ2-3; 14 bases fit TRBD2. Unmatched junction bases numbered 4, after V lost 5 bases and J lost 3 bases. The CDR3 spans 16 residues. Germline CDR1 reads LGHDT; CDR2 reads YNNKEL (reference sequence). CDR3 amino acids: CASSSRTSGRTDTQYF. CDR3 DNA sequence: TGTGCCAGCAGCTCTAGGACTAGCGGGAGGACAGATACGCAGTATTTT.

The gene calls are TRBV30 and TRBJ2-7; TRBD2 is a possible D gene (5 bases). The germline CDR1 and CDR2 sequences are GTSNPN and SVGIG (reference sequence). The CDR3 is 14 amino acids. Trimming pared 0 bases from V and 3 bases from J, leaving 12 bases between. The chain's CDR3 is CAWSVAGGGYEQYF. CDR3 in DNA: TGTGCCTGGAGTGTAGCCGGAGGTGGCTACGAGCAGTACTTC.

The V call is TRBV7-9, the J call TRBJ2-3, with 10 bases matching TRBD2. The CDR3 extends over 16 amino acids. CDR1 SEHNR and CDR2 FQNEAQ come from the germline V gene (reference sequence). The junction had 3 bases not matched to a gene; V was cut back by 2 bases and J by 1 base. The CDR3 region has the DNA TGTGCCAGCAGCTTACGAGCGGGAGGGCGCACAGATACGCAGTATTTT. Amino acids: CASSLRAGGRTDTQYF.

The rearrangement links TRBV4-3 to TRBJ1-5, with TRBD1 matching 9 bases. CDR1 LGHNA and CDR2 YSLEER come from the germline V gene. The CDR3 length is 15 residues. V gave up 3 bases and J gave up 7 bases; unmatched junction bases: 7. CDR3 in DNA: TGCGCCAGCAGCCAGGGGACAGGGAGCGGACAGCCCCAGCATTTT. Translated, it gives CASSQGTGSGQPQHF.

V and J are TRBV28 and TRBJ1-4, with 7 nucleotides matching TRBD1. Germline trimming cut 5 bases from V and 8 bases from J; bases unmatched to any gene: 11. The CDR3 spans 15 residues. CDR1 MDHEN and CDR2 SYDVKM come from the germline V gene. The CDR3: CASSLDRLDEEKLFF. CDR3 bases: TGTGCCAGCAGTCTGGACAGGCTGGACGAAGAAAAACTGTTTTTT.

The chain combines TRBV6-4 with TRBJ2-5, with a weak D call TRBD1 (6 bases). The CDR3 is 14 amino acids. V dropped 5 bases and J dropped 2 bases, with 12 bases sitting between them. The germline V gene encodes CDR1 MRHNA and CDR2 SNTAGT. Written as DNA, the CDR3 is TGTGCCAGCAGTTATACAGGGTCTCAAGAGACCCAGTACTTC. Translation: CASSYTGSQETQYF.

The V and J genes are TRBV4-3 and TRBJ2-3; D call uncertain. CDR3 length equals 15 residues. V was cut by 0 bases and J by 5 bases, with 12 bases left in between. Germline V gene sequence: CDR1 LGHNA, CDR2 YSLEER. The CDR3 nucleotides are TGCGCCAGCAGCCAAGATTGGAGTCCCCGAGATACGCAGTATTTT. It encodes CASSQDWSPRDTQYF.